The rows below give T cell receptor beta chains drawn from one sample of a study of T-cell memory formation after mild COVID-19. TCRdb re-analysed the 5' RACE reads in MiXCR, keeping a single row per CDR3 protein. The sample records about 270,000 distinct CDR3 sequences, around 16% being singletons. Material for sequencing was PBMCs or a T cell subset sorted from them (not recorded which). These receptors were taken from a man between 18 and 29 years old who had mild COVID-19 (a few samples of this study predate the infection). Cell type and time point are not known. Each CDR3 is given with its conserved first and last residue. A D gene is named only where the DNA matches it firmly. Size is omitted from some rows. Given values are once, few, many or a class for expanded clones.

v_gene: TRBV13; abundance: .; j_gene: TRBJ2-5; d_gene: .; CDR3nt: TGTGCCACCAAGGAGGGGGTCCAAGAGACCCAGTACTTC; CDR3aa: CATKEGVQETQYF
v_gene: TRBV5-4; abundance: few; j_gene: TRBJ2-2; d_gene: TRBD1; CDR3nt: TGTGCCAGCAGCCCACAGGGACAGGGGGTCACCGGGGAGCTGTTTTTT; CDR3aa: CASSPQGQGVTGELFF
v_gene: TRBV12-3/TRBV12-4; abundance: .; j_gene: TRBJ2-7; d_gene: TRBD2; CDR3nt: TGTGCCAGCAGTTTTGGGAGCGGGGGGCCCTACGAGCAGTACTTC; CDR3aa: CASSFGSGGPYEQYF
v_gene: TRBV29-1; abundance: few; j_gene: TRBJ2-5; d_gene: TRBD1; CDR3nt: TGCAGCGTGGACAGGGCGGGATCGGGAGAGACCCAGTACTTC; CDR3aa: CSVDRAGSGETQYF
v_gene: TRBV20-1; abundance: .; j_gene: TRBJ2-5; d_gene: TRBD2; CDR3nt: TGCAGTGCCCCATCCCTCAGCGGGAAAGAGACCCAGTACTTC; CDR3aa: CSAPSLSGKETQYF
v_gene: TRBV10-3; abundance: few; j_gene: TRBJ2-1; d_gene: .; CDR3nt: TGTGCCATCAGTGATAACACCCGGCATTACAATGAGCAGTTCTTC; CDR3aa: CAISDNTRHYNEQFF
v_gene: TRBV6-5; abundance: few; j_gene: TRBJ2-5; d_gene: .; CDR3nt: TGTGCCAGCAGCTGGGGCTTCGGGGAGACCCAGTACTTC; CDR3aa: CASSWGFGETQYF
v_gene: TRBV7-9; abundance: .; j_gene: TRBJ2-2; d_gene: .; CDR3nt: TGTGCCAGCAGCCCCCGGGGAGCGAACACCGGGGAGCTGTTTTTT; CDR3aa: CASSPRGANTGELFF
v_gene: TRBV12-3/TRBV12-4; abundance: once; j_gene: TRBJ2-4; d_gene: .; CDR3nt: TGTGCCAGCAGTTTAGGCCCCGGGGACATTCAGTACTTC; CDR3aa: CASSLGPGDIQYF
v_gene: TRBV10-3; abundance: .; j_gene: TRBJ1-1; d_gene: TRBD1; CDR3nt: TGTGCCATCAGCCTAGACAGGGCTACTGAAGCTTTCTTT; CDR3aa: CAISLDRATEAFF
v_gene: TRBV2; abundance: .; j_gene: TRBJ1-1; d_gene: .; CDR3nt: TGTGCCAGCACCGAAGGCACTGAAGCTTTCTTT; CDR3aa: CASTEGTEAFF
v_gene: TRBV5-4; abundance: .; j_gene: TRBJ2-7; d_gene: TRBD2; CDR3nt: TGTGCCAGCAGCCTACCACTGGGCGGGGGGGCGCAACACGAGCAGTACTTC; CDR3aa: CASSLPLGGGAQHEQYF
v_gene: TRBV10-3; abundance: many; j_gene: TRBJ2-7; d_gene: .; CDR3nt: TGTGCCATCAGTGAACGGCAGGGAGACTACGAGCAGTACTTC; CDR3aa: CAISERQGDYEQYF
v_gene: TRBV5-1; abundance: .; j_gene: TRBJ2-4; d_gene: .; CDR3nt: TGCGCCAGCAGCTTGGAGACCCCTCAGAACATTCAGTACTTC; CDR3aa: CASSLETPQNIQYF
v_gene: TRBV20-1; abundance: many; j_gene: TRBJ2-1; d_gene: .; CDR3nt: TGCAGTGCTAGCCCGCGGGACGGGGTCTACAATGAGCAGTTCTTC; CDR3aa: CSASPRDGVYNEQFF
v_gene: TRBV7-2; abundance: once; j_gene: TRBJ2-7; d_gene: TRBD1; CDR3nt: TGTGCCAGCAGACCTGGGACAGGGGGCTCCTACGAGCAGTACTTC; CDR3aa: CASRPGTGGSYEQYF
v_gene: TRBV30; abundance: .; j_gene: TRBJ1-6; d_gene: TRBD1; CDR3nt: TGTGCCTCACGGTACCGAGACAGGGGAAATTCACCCCTCCACTTT; CDR3aa: CASRYRDRGNSPLHF
v_gene: TRBV4-3; abundance: many; j_gene: TRBJ2-3; d_gene: TRBD1; CDR3nt: TGCGCCAGCAGCCTACAGGGGAATACAGCAGATACGCAGTATTTT; CDR3aa: CASSLQGNTADTQYF
v_gene: TRBV20-1; abundance: .; j_gene: TRBJ1-1; d_gene: .; CDR3nt: TGCAGTGCACTAGGGGTGCCGGGGAACACTGAAGCTTTCTTT; CDR3aa: CSALGVPGNTEAFF
v_gene: TRBV12-3/TRBV12-4; abundance: few; j_gene: TRBJ1-5; d_gene: TRBD1; CDR3nt: TGTGCCAGCAGCTATCAGGGGGTCTTGCAGCCCCAGCATTTT; CDR3aa: CASSYQGVLQPQHF
v_gene: TRBV7-9; abundance: many; j_gene: TRBJ2-2; d_gene: TRBD1; CDR3nt: TGTGCCAGCAGCTCCCGGGACAGGGGGCCCGGGGAGCTGTTTTTT; CDR3aa: CASSSRDRGPGELFF
v_gene: TRBV18; abundance: .; j_gene: TRBJ2-7; d_gene: .; CDR3nt: TGTGCCAGCTCACCACAAGTAGGGGACGAGCAGTACTTC; CDR3aa: CASSPQVGDEQYF
v_gene: TRBV5-1; abundance: .; j_gene: TRBJ2-1; d_gene: .; CDR3nt: TGCGCCAGCAGGTACTCCCAGACCAATGAGCAGTTCTTC; CDR3aa: CASRYSQTNEQFF
v_gene: TRBV2; abundance: few; j_gene: TRBJ1-1; d_gene: .; CDR3nt: TGTGCCAGCAGTCGTCAGGGGAGCGGATTTGAAGCTTTCTTT; CDR3aa: CASSRQGSGFEAFF
v_gene: TRBV7-3; abundance: few; j_gene: TRBJ2-2; d_gene: TRBD2; CDR3nt: TGTGCCAGCAGCTCTAGCGGGGGGTCGAACACCGGGGAGCTGTTTTTT; CDR3aa: CASSSSGGSNTGELFF
v_gene: TRBV2; abundance: .; j_gene: TRBJ2-3; d_gene: TRBD2; CDR3nt: TGTGCCAGCAGATCCGGGACTAGCCGAGATACGCAGTATTTT; CDR3aa: CASRSGTSRDTQYF
v_gene: TRBV7-2; abundance: .; j_gene: TRBJ1-2; d_gene: .; CDR3nt: TGTGCCAGCACCAATCTGGGGGAGGTCTATGGCTACACCTTC; CDR3aa: CASTNLGEVYGYTF
v_gene: TRBV4-1; abundance: many; j_gene: TRBJ2-4; d_gene: .; CDR3nt: TGCGCCAGCAGTCCAAACATCTGGACGAAGAACATTCAGTACTTC; CDR3aa: CASSPNIWTKNIQYF
v_gene: TRBV7-2; abundance: few; j_gene: TRBJ2-2; d_gene: .; CDR3nt: TGTGCCAGCAGCTTCGGGTGGGGGCCCGGGGAGCTGTTTTTT; CDR3aa: CASSFGWGPGELFF
v_gene: TRBV12-3/TRBV12-4; abundance: many; j_gene: TRBJ2-7; d_gene: TRBD2; CDR3nt: TGTGCCAGCAACCAAGGGCCGGGAGGGTACGAGCAGTACTTC; CDR3aa: CASNQGPGGYEQYF
v_gene: TRBV5-4; abundance: many; j_gene: TRBJ2-3; d_gene: .; CDR3nt: TGTGCCAGCAGCGGCGGCCGCACAGATACGCAGTATTTT; CDR3aa: CASSGGRTDTQYF
v_gene: TRBV7-9; abundance: .; j_gene: TRBJ2-7; d_gene: .; CDR3nt: TGTGCCAGCGGCCCCTTTGAGGGGATAAGGATCTACGAGCAGTACTTC; CDR3aa: CASGPFEGIRIYEQYF
v_gene: TRBV24-1; abundance: .; j_gene: TRBJ2-2; d_gene: .; CDR3nt: TGTGCCACCAGTGATTCCCACTGGGGCCGTAGCACCGGGGAGCTGTTTTTT; CDR3aa: CATSDSHWGRSTGELFF
v_gene: TRBV2; abundance: few; j_gene: TRBJ2-5; d_gene: .; CDR3nt: TGTGCCAGCAGTGAAGCGCGGGGAGCCGGGACCCAGTACTTC; CDR3aa: CASSEARGAGTQYF